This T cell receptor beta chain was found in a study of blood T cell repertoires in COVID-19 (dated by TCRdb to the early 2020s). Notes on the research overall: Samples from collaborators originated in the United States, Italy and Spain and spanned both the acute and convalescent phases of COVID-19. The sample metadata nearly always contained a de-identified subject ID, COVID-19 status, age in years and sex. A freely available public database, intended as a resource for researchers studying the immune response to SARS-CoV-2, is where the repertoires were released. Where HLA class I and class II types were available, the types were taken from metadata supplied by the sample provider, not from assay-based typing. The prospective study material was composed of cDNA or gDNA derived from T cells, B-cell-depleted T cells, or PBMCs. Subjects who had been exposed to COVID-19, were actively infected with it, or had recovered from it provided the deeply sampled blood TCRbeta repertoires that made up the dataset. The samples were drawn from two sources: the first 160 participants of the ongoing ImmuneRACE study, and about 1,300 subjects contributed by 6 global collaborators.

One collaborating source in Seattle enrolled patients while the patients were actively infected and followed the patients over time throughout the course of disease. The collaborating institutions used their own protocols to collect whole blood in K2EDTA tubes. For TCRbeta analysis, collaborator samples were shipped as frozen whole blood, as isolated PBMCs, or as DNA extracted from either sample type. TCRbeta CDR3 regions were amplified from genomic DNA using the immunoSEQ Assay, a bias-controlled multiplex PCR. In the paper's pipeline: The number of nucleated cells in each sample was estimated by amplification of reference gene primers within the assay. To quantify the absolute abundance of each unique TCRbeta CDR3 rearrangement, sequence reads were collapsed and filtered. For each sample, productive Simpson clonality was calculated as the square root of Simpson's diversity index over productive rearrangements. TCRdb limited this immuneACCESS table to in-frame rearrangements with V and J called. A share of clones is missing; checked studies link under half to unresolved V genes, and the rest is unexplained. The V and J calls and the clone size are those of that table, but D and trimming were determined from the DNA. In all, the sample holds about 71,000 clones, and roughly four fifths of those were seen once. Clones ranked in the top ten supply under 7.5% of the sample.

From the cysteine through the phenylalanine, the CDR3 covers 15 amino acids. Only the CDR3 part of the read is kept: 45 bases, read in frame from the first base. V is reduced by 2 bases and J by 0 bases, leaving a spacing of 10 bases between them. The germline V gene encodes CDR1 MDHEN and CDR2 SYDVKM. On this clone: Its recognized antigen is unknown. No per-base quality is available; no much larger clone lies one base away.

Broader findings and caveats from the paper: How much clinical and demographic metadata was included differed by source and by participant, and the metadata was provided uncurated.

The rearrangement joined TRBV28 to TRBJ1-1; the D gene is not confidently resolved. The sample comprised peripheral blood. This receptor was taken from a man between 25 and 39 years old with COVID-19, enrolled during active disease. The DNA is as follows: TGTGCCAGCAGTTTAGGCGGGCGGATGAACACTGAAGCTTTCTTT. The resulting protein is CASSLGGRMNTEAFF.